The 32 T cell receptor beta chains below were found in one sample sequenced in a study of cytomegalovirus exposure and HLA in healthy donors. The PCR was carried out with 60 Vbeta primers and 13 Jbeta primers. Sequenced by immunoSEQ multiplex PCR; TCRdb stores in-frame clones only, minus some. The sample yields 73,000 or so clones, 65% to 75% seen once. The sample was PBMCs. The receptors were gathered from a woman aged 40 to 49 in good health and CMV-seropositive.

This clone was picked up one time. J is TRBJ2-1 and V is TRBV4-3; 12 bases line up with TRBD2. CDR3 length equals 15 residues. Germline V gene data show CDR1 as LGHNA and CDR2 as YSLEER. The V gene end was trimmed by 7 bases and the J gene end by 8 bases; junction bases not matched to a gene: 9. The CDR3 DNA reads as TGCGCCAGCACGAAACTAGCGGGAGGCTGGGATGAGCAGTTCTTC. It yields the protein CASTKLAGGWDEQFF.

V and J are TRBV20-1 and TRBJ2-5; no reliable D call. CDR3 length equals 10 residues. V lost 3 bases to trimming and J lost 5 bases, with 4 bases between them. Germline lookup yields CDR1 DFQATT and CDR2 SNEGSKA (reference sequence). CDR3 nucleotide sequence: TGCAGTGCTAGCTTGGAGACCCAGTACTTC. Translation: CSASLETQYF.

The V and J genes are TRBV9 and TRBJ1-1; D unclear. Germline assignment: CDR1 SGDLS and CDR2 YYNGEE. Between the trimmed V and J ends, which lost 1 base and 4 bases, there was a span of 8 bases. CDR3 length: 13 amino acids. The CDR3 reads CASSVSGGTEAFF. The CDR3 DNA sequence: TGTGCCAGCAGCGTATCCGGTGGCACTGAAGCTTTCTTT.

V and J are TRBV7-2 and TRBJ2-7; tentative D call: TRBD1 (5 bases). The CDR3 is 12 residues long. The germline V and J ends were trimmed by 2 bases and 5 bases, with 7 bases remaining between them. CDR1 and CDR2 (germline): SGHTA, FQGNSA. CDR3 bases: TGTGCCAGCAGCTTAACAGGCCACGAGCAGTACTTC. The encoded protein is CASSLTGHEQYF.

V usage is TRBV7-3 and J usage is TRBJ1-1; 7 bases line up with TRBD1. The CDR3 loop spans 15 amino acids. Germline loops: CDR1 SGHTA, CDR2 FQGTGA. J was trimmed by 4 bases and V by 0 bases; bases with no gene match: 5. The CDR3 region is CASSLTGGRTTEAFF. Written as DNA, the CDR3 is TGTGCCAGCAGCTTAACAGGGGGCAGGACCACTGAAGCTTTCTTT. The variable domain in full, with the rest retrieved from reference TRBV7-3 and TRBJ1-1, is GAGVSQTPSNKVTEKGKYVELRCDPISGHTALYWYRQSLGQGPEFLIYFQGTGAADDSGLPNDRFFAVRPEGSVSTLKIQRTERGDSAVYLCASSLTGGRTTEAFFGQGTRLTVV.

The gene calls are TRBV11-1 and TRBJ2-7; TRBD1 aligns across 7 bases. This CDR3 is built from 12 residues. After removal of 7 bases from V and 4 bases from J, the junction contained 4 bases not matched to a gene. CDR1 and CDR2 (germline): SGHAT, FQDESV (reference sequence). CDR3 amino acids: CASTDREYEQYF. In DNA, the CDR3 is TGTGCCAGCACCGACAGGGAGTACGAGCAGTACTTC.

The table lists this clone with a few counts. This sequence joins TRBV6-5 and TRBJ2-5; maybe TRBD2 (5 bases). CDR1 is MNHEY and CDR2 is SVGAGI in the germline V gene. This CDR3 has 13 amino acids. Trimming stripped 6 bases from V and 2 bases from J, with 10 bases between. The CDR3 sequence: CASRSGAQETQYF. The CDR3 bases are TGTGCCAGCAGGAGCGGCGCTCAAGAGACCCAGTACTTC.

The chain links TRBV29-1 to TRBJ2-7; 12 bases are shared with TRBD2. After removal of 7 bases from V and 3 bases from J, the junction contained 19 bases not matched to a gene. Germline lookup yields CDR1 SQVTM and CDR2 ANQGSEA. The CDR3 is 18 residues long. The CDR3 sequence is CSASGLAGSALPFYEQYF. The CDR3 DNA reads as TGCAGCGCCTCCGGACTAGCGGGATCTGCCTTACCCTTCTACGAGCAGTACTTC.

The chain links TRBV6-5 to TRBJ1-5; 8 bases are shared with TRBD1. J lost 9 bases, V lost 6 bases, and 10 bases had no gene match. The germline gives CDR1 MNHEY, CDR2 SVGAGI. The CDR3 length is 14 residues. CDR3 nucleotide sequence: TGTGCCAGCAGCCGACAGGGGCCCGGACGGCCCCAGCATTTT. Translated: CASSRQGPGRPQHF.

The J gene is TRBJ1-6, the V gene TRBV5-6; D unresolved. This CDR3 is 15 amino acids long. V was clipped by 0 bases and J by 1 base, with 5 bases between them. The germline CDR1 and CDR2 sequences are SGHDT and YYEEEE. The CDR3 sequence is CASSLALSYNSPLHF. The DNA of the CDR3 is TGTGCCAGCAGCTTGGCGTTATCCTATAATTCACCCCTCCACTTT. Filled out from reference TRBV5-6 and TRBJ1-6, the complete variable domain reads DAGVTQSPTHLIKTRGQQVTLRCSPKSGHDTVSWYQQALGQGPQFIFQYYEEEERQRGNFPDRFSGHQFPNYSSELNVNALLLGDSALYLCASSLALSYNSPLHFGNGTRLTVT.

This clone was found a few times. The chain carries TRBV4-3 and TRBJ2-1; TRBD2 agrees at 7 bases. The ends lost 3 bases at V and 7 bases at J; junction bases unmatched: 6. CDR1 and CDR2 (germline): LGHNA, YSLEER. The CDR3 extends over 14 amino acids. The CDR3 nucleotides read TGCGCCAGCAGCCATGCGGGAGCGCCAAATGAGCAGTTCTTC. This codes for CASSHAGAPNEQFF.

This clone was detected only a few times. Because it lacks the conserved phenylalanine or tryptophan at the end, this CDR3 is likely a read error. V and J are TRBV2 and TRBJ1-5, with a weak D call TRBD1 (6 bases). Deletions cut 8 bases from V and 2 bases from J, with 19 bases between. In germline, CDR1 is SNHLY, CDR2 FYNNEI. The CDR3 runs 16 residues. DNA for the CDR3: TGTGCCAGCTGTCTCAGCCAGGGGCGAGGCAATCAGCCCCAGCATGTT. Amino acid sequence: CASCLSQGRGNQPQHV.

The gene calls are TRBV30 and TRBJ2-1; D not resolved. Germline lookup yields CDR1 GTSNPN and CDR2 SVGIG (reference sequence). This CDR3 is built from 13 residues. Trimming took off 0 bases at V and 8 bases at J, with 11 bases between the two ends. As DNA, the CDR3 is TGTGCCTGGAGTGTACGGTACCTGGATGAGCAGTTCTTC. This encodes CAWSVRYLDEQFF.

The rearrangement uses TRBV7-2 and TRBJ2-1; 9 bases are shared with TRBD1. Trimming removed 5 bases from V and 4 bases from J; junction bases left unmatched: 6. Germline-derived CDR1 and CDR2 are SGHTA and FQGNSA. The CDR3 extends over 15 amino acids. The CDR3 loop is CASSTDRGRYNEQFF. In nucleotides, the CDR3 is TGTGCCAGCAGCACGGACAGGGGAAGGTACAATGAGCAGTTCTTC.

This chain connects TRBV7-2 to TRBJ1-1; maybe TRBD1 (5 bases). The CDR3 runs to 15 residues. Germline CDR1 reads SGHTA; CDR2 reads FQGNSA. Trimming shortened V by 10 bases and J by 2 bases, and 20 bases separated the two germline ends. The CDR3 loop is CATRGSRAGNTEAFF. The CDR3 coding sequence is TGTGCCACCCGTGGAAGCAGGGCTGGAAACACTGAAGCTTTCTTT.

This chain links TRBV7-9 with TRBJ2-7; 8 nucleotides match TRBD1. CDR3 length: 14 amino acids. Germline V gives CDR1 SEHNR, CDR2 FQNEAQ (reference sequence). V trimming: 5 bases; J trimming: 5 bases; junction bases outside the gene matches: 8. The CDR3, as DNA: TGTGCCAGCAGCCGGGGACAGGTTAACGACGAGCAGTACTTC. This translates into CASSRGQVNDEQYF.

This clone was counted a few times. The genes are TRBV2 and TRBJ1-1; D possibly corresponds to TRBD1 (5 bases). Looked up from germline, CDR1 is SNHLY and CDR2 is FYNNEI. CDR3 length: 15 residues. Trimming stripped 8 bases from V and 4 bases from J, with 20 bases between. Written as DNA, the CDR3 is TGTGCCAGCGGCTCCTGGGACTCACGAACCACTGAAGCTTTCTTT. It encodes CASGSWDSRTTEAFF.

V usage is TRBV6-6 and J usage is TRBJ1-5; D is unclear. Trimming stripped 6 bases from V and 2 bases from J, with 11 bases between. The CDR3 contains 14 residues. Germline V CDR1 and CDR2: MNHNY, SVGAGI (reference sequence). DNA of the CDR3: TGTGCCAGCAGAGGAACGAGGGGCAATCAGCCCCAGCATTTT. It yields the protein CASRGTRGNQPQHF.

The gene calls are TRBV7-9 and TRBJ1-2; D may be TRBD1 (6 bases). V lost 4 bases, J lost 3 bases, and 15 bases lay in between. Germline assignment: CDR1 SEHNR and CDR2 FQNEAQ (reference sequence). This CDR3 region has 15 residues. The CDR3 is CASSSDRRLYYGYTF. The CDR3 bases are TGTGCCAGCAGCTCTGACAGGCGTCTATACTATGGCTACACCTTC.

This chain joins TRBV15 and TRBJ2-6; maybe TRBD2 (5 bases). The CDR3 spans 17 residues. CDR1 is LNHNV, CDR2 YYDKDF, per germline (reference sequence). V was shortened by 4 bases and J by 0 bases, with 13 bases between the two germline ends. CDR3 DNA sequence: TGTGCCACCAGCAACCTCCGAGGGAGCTCTGGGGCCAACGTCCTGACTTTC. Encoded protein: CATSNLRGSSGANVLTF.

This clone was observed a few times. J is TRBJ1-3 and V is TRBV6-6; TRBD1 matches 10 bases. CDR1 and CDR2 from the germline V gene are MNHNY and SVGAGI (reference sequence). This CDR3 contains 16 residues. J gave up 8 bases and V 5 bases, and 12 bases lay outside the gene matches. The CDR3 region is CASSNIGTGVKDTIYF. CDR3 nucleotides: TGTGCCAGCAGTAACATCGGGACAGGGGTTAAAGACACCATATATTTT.

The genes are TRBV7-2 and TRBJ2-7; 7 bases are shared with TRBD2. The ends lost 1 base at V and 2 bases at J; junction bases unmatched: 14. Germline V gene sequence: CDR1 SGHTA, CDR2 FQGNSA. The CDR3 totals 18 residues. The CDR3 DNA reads TGTGCCAGCAGCTTAGTTGTAGGATTCTTGGGGGGGACCTACGAGCAGTACTTC. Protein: CASSLVVGFLGGTYEQYF.

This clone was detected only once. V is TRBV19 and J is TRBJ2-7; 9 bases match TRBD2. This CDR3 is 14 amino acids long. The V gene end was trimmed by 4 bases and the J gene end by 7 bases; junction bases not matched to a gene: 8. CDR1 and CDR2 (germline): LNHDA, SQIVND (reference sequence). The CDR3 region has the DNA TGTGCCAGTAGTAAGGTAGCGGGAGTTCGTGAGCAGTACTTC. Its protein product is CASSKVAGVREQYF.

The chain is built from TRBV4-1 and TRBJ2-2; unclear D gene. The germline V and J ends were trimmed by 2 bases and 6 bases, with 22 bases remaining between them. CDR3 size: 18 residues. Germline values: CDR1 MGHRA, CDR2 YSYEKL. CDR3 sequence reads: CASSQLSVRLGLAGELFF. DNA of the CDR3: TGCGCCAGCAGCCAACTCTCGGTTCGTTTGGGCTTAGCCGGGGAGCTGTTTTTT.

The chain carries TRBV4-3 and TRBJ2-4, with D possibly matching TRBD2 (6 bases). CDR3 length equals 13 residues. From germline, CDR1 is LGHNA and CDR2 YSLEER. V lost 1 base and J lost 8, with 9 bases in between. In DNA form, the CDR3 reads TGCGCCAGCAGCCAAGTTTCGGGGGACATTCAGTACTTC. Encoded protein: CASSQVSGDIQYF.

The DNA of the CDR3 is TGTGCCTGGGATACCCCGGGACTAGGGGGAGGTACGCAGTATTTT. It specifies CAWDTPGLGGGTQYF. The rearrangement joins TRBV30 to TRBJ2-3; 8 nucleotides match TRBD2. The V gene end was trimmed by 5 bases and the J gene end by 8 bases; junction bases not matched to a gene: 15. This CDR3 contains 15 residues. Per germline, CDR1 GTSNPN and CDR2 SVGIG (reference sequence).

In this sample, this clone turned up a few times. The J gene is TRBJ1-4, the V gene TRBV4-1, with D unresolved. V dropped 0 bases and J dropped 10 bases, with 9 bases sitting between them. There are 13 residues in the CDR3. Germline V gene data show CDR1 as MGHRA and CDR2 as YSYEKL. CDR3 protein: CASSQDTRGKLFF. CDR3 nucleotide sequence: TGCGCCAGCAGCCAAGATACGCGGGGAAAACTGTTTTTT.

CDR3 in amino acids: CASSPSGNQPQHF. The CDR3 DNA reads as TGTGCCAGCAGCCCCTCGGGAAATCAGCCCCAGCATTTT. The genes are TRBV7-9 and TRBJ1-5; D uncertain. The CDR3 is 13 residues long. The germline V and J ends were trimmed by 5 bases and 4 bases, with 9 bases remaining between them. Germline CDR1 SEHNR, CDR2 FQNEAQ (reference sequence).

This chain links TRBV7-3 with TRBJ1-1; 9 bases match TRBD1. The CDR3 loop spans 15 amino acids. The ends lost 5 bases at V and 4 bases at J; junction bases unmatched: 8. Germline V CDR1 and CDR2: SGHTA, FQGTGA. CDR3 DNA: TGTGCCAGCAGCCCCGGCCTGACAGGGGGCACTGAAGCTTTCTTT. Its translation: CASSPGLTGGTEAFF.

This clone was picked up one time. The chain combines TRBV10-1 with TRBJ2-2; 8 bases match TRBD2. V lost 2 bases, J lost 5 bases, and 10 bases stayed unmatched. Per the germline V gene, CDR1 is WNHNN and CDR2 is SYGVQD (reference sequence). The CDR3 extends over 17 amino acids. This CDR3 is CASSELVAGLGTGELFF. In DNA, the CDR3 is TGCGCCAGCAGTGAGCTGGTAGCGGGACTTGGTACCGGGGAGCTGTTTTTT.

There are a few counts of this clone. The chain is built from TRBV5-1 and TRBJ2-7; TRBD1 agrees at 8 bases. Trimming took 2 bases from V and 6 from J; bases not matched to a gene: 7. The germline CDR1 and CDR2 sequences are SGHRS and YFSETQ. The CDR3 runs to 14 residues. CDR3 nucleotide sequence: TGCGCCAGCAGCTTCCCCGGGACAGGTCGCGAGCAGTACTTC. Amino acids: CASSFPGTGREQYF.

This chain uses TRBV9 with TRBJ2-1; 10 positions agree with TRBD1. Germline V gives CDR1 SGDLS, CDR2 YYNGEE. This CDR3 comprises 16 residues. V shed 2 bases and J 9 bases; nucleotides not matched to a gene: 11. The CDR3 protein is CASSVLPGQGLLEQFF. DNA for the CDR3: TGTGCCAGCAGCGTTCTCCCGGGACAGGGGCTTCTTGAGCAGTTCTTC. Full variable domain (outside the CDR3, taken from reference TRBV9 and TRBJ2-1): DSGVTQTPKHLITATGQRVTLRCSPRSGDLSVYWYQQSLDQGLQFLIQYYNGEERAKGNILERFSAQQFPDLHSELNLSSLELGDSALYFCASSVLPGQGLLEQFFGPGTRLTVL.